The next 20 T cell receptor beta chains were all read from a single sample in a study of T cells in Graves' hyperthyroidism and ophthalmopathy. The source material, RNA transcripts, was used to amplify TCR beta CDR3 regions. When the TCR CDR3 underwent first-round RT-PCR, the HTBI primer set was used. TCRdb fed the multiplex PCR reads into MiXCR, producing one record per CDR3 protein. The sample comprises approximately 640,000 distinct CDR3 sequences, 16% of which are singletons, and about 3.8% rests with the top ten. The sequenced sample consisted of blood. The source is a young woman with Graves' hyperthyroidism.

This clonotype showed up just a few times. The gene calls are TRBV11-1 and TRBJ2-7; 10 bases fit TRBD1. V lost 5 bases and J lost 6; bases outside the gene matches: 13. In germline, CDR1 is SGHAT, CDR2 FQDESV (reference sequence). There are 16 residues in the CDR3. CDR3 sequence (DNA): TGTGCCAGCAGCAACCCGACCGGGACAGGGGTCGGCGAGCAGTACTTC. It is translated as CASSNPTGTGVGEQYF.

Details on this clonotype: The conserved closing phenylalanine or tryptophan is absent in this CDR3, likely reflecting a read error. The gene calls are TRBV10-3 and TRBJ1-6; 8 nucleotides line up with TRBD1. This CDR3 region has 14 residues. Germline assignment: CDR1 ENHRY and CDR2 SYGVKD. The J segment lost 8 bases and the V segment lost 10 bases, leaving 10 bases of the junction unmatched. CDR3 amino acids: CASKGDRRYSPLHL. DNA for the CDR3: TGTGCCAGCAAGGGGGACAGGAGATATTCACCCCTCCACCTT.

This clonotype appeared a few times. The V call is TRBV28, the J call TRBJ2-4, with a possible D match to TRBD1 (6 bases). This CDR3 is 13 amino acids long. With 6 bases removed from V and 8 bases from J, the gap between germline ends came to 14 bases. Per germline, CDR1 MDHEN and CDR2 SYDVKM. CDR3 residues: CASRTGLEDIQYF. The DNA of the CDR3 is TGTGCCAGCAGAACAGGGTTAGAGGACATTCAGTACTTC.

This clonotype was seen a few times. This chain links TRBV30 with TRBJ2-2; 9 bases match TRBD1. CDR1 is GTSNPN, CDR2 SVGIG, per germline (reference sequence). Trimming removed 4 bases from V and 6 bases from J; junction bases left unmatched: 9. This CDR3 is 15 amino acids long. CDR3 region: CAWILRDRESGELFF. The CDR3 DNA follows: TGTGCCTGGATTCTCCGGGACAGGGAGTCCGGGGAGCTGTTTTTT.

Of note for this clonotype: A much larger clone lies a single base off, so this may be a read error. The chain has TRBV3-1 and TRBJ2-7; D gene unclear. The germline V gene encodes CDR1 LGHDT and CDR2 YNNKEL (reference sequence). This CDR3 is built from 12 residues. V lost 4 bases to trimming and J lost 3 bases, with 7 bases between them. CDR3 region: CASSPFHYEQYF. CDR3 in DNA: TGTGCCAGCAGCCCTTTCCACTACGAGCAGTACTTC.

This clonotype was counted ten times or more. This sequence joins TRBV20-1 and TRBJ2-7, with D uncertain. In germline, CDR1 is DFQATT, CDR2 SNEGSKA (reference sequence). Between the trimmed V and J ends, which lost 4 bases and 3 bases, there was a span of 4 bases. The CDR3 contains 10 residues. CDR3 loop: CSAKHYEQYF. Here the CDR3 DNA reads TGCAGTGCTAAACACTACGAGCAGTACTTC.

This clonotype was found many times. This chain connects TRBV7-2 to TRBJ2-7; D could derive from TRBD1 or TRBD2 (5 bases each). The CDR3 sequence is 13 residues long. Germline lookup yields CDR1 SGHTA and CDR2 FQGNSA. V lost 5 bases to trimming and J lost 3 bases, with 11 bases between them. The CDR3 DNA reads as TGTGCCAGCAGCACGGGTGGGGGCTACGAGCAGTACTTC. Its protein product is CASSTGGGYEQYF. Full variable domain (missing parts from reference TRBV7-2 and TRBJ2-7): GAGVSQSPSNKVTEKGKDVELRCDPISGHTALYWYRQSLGQGLEFLIYFQGNSAPDKSGLPSDRFSAERTGGSVSTLTIQRTQQEDSAVYLCASSTGGGYEQYFGPGTRLTVT.

Turning to this clonotype: Germline and junction disagree at one end, which may indicate a read error. The chain links TRBV5-1 to TRBJ2-6, with 7 bases matching TRBD1. The CDR3 has 17 amino acids. The V gene's germline CDR1 is SGHRS and CDR2 YFSETQ. The DNA for the CDR3 is TGCGCCAGCAGCCTACGACAGGGCTACTCTGGGGCCAACGTCCTGGCTTTC. This codes for CASSLRQGYSGANVLAF.

The rearrangement uses TRBV20-1 and TRBJ1-6, with D perhaps TRBD1 (6 bases). In germline, CDR1 is DFQATT, CDR2 SNEGSKA (reference sequence). The CDR3 consists of 15 residues. Trimming stripped 2 bases from V and 7 bases from J, with 15 bases between. As DNA, the CDR3 is TGCAGTGCTAGAAATAAAGACAGGCCCAATTCACCCCTCCACTTT. Its translation is CSARNKDRPNSPLHF.

This clonotype was seen many times. CDR3 sequence: CASSLYRGDENQFF. The CDR3 DNA sequence: TGTGCCAGCAGCTTATATCGAGGCGATGAAAACCAGTTCTTC. The chain links TRBV7-2 to TRBJ2-1; D is ambiguous. The CDR3 is 14 residues long. Trimming removed 2 bases at V and 13 bases at J, with 18 bases between. Germline CDR1 and CDR2: SGHTA and FQGNSA. The full variable domain, in which reference TRBV7-2 and TRBJ2-1 provide the parts outside the CDR3, is GAGVSQSPSNKVTEKGKDVELRCDPISGHTALYWYRQSLGQGLEFLIYFQGNSAPDKSGLPSDRFSAERTGGSVSTLTIQRTQQEDSAVYLCASSLYRGDENQFFGPGTRLTVL.

This clonotype was seen at least ten times. The chain recombines TRBV18 with TRBJ2-7; D perhaps matches TRBD2 (6 bases). The CDR3 length is 13 residues. Deletions cut 3 bases from V and 5 bases from J, with 11 bases between. Per germline, CDR1 KGHSH and CDR2 LQKENI. CDR3 protein: CASSPAREDEQYF. CDR3 sequence (DNA): TGTGCCAGCTCACCCGCCAGGGAGGACGAGCAGTACTTC.

This clonotype was counted many times. The chain links TRBV11-3 to TRBJ2-7; tentatively, D is TRBD1 (5 bases). The CDR3 is made up of 13 amino acids. Germline CDR1 reads SGHNT; CDR2 reads YENEEA. Trimming pared 3 bases from V and 4 bases from J, leaving 10 bases between. The CDR3 sequence: CASSLLGLYEQYF. The DNA for the CDR3 is TGTGCCAGCAGCTTGTTGGGGCTGTACGAGCAGTACTTC.

This clonotype was seen a few times. The chain uses TRBV6-1 and TRBJ1-1; 9 positions match TRBD1. The CDR3 sequence is 14 residues long. Germline V gene data show CDR1 as MNHNS and CDR2 as SASEGT. The V segment lost 2 bases and the J segment 7 bases; nucleotides outside the gene matches: 5. DNA for the CDR3: TGTGCCAGCAGTGAATACCCGGACAGGGGTGAAGCTTTCTTT. The encoded protein is CASSEYPDRGEAFF.

In its sample, this clonotype was seen many times. J is TRBJ2-1 and V is TRBV14; D is ambiguous. Germline V gene lookup returns CDR1 SGHDN and CDR2 FVKESK. The CDR3 covers 11 residues. Deletions cut 2 bases from V and 8 bases from J, with 4 bases between. The DNA for the CDR3 is TGTGCCAGCAGCCAATCGTATGAGCAGTTCTTC. Translated: CASSQSYEQFF.

A remark on this clonotype: A much more abundant neighbour one base away suggests this may be a read error. This chain links TRBV12-3 or TRBV12-4 with TRBJ1-4; D call uncertain. This CDR3 is 14 amino acids long. With 4 bases removed from V and 4 bases from J, the gap between germline ends came to 10 bases. CDR3 nucleotides: TGTGCCAGCAGTTCTCGACGGAGTAATGAAAAACTGTTTTTT. This sequence encodes CASSSRRSNEKLFF.

This clonotype has at least ten counts. CDR3: CASTPIQGGGNQPQHF. CDR3 in DNA: TGTGCCAGCACACCTATCCAGGGGGGAGGCAATCAGCCCCAGCATTTT. J is TRBJ1-5 and V is TRBV2, with 7 positions matching TRBD1. The CDR3 totals 16 residues. CDR1 and CDR2 (germline): SNHLY, FYNNEI. Unmatched junction bases numbered 11, after V lost 7 bases and J lost 2 bases.

This clonotype was recorded at least ten times. The J gene is TRBJ1-1, the V gene TRBV27; D remains ambiguous. CDR3 length equals 14 residues. Trimming removed 6 bases from V and 1 base from J, with 12 bases in between. Germline CDR1 MNHEY, CDR2 SMNVEV (reference sequence). In nucleotides, the CDR3 is TGTGCCAGCAGCTTAACCGGGTCGAACACTGAAGCTTTCTTT. Translated: CASSLTGSNTEAFF.

The chain couples TRBV29-1 to TRBJ1-2, with TRBD1 identical over 8 bases. V was clipped by 6 bases and J by 5 bases; unmatched bases: 11. This CDR3 spans 14 amino acids. The germline V gene encodes CDR1 SQVTM and CDR2 ANQGSEA. The CDR3 DNA reads TGCAGCGTCGCGGTACAGGGGGGTGGGTATGGCTACACCTTC. Encoded protein: CSVAVQGGGYGYTF.

In this sample, this clonotype turned up a few times. The genes are TRBV19 and TRBJ2-1; D possibly corresponds to TRBD2 (6 bases). Germline CDR1 LNHDA, CDR2 SQIVND (reference sequence). CDR3 length equals 13 residues. Trimming pared 7 bases from V and 3 bases from J, leaving 10 bases between. The CDR3 spells CASTASVYNEQFF. The CDR3 DNA follows: TGTGCCAGTACGGCTAGCGTCTACAATGAGCAGTTCTTC.

The chain has TRBV3-1 and TRBJ2-1; the match to TRBD1 covers 7 bases. Germline-derived CDR1 and CDR2 are LGHDT and YNNKEL (reference sequence). The CDR3 consists of 16 residues. Losses at the gene ends were 3 bases for V and 8 bases for J; bases not matched to a gene: 13. CDR3 loop: CASSQVGRQGVDEQFF. CDR3 DNA: TGTGCCAGCAGCCAGGTTGGGCGACAGGGTGTCGATGAGCAGTTCTTC.